These T cell receptor beta chains were read from a single sample in a study of blood T cell repertoires in COVID-19. Profiled with immunoSEQ multiplex PCR; TCRdb holds only in-frame clones, not every one. The sample yields some 150,000 clones, roughly 82% seen once. Sequencing used peripheral blood. The receptors were gathered from a woman aged 50 to 60 in a cohort sampled during active or convalescent COVID-19. CDR3s include the opening cysteine and the closing phenylalanine or tryptophan. The D gene is left open where the match is weak. A clone size is listed for some rows: how often the clone was seen (once, few, many), or a class if it is expanded.

size | D | J | V | length | CDR3 | DNA
- | - | TRBJ2-7 | TRBV11-3 | 13 | CASSLLNGGAQYF | TGTGCCAGCAGCCTTCTCAATGGCGGGGCGCAGTACTTC
- | TRBD1 | TRBJ2-6 | TRBV7-9 | 18 | CASSRRGQGASGANVLTF | TGTGCCAGCAGCCGGAGGGGACAGGGAGCCTCTGGGGCCAACGTCCTGACTTTC
- | - | TRBJ2-3 | TRBV5-1 | 15 | CASSLASSSTDTQYF | TGCGCCAGCAGCTTGGCGTCCTCTAGCACAGATACGCAGTATTTT
- | - | TRBJ1-1 | TRBV7-2 | 12 | CASSFSRVEAFF | TGTGCCAGCAGCTTTAGCAGGGTTGAAGCTTTCTTT
- | TRBD1 | TRBJ2-7 | TRBV7-2 | 14 | CASSRTGNNYEQYF | TGTGCCAGCAGCCGGACAGGGAATAACTACGAGCAGTACTTC
once | TRBD1 | TRBJ1-2 | TRBV4-3 | 14 | CASSFRDRVVGYTF | TGCGCCAGCAGCTTCCGGGACAGGGTCGTCGGCTACACCTTC
few | TRBD1 | TRBJ1-4 | TRBV10-3 | 18 | CAITPQSETDRGYEKLFF | TGTGCCATCACTCCCCAATCGGAAACGGACAGGGGGTATGAAAAACTGTTTTTT
- | - | TRBJ2-3 | TRBV13 | 16 | CASSLVVGLPTDTQYF | TGTGCCAGCAGCTTAGTGGTGGGGCTGCCGACAGATACGCAGTATTTT
- | TRBD1 | TRBJ1-2 | TRBV19 | 13 | CASRIQGARGYTF | TGTGCCAGTAGGATACAGGGGGCTCGTGGCTACACCTTC
- | - | TRBJ2-1 | TRBV6-6 | 11 | CASSYRNEQFF | TGTGCCAGCAGTTATCGCAATGAGCAGTTCTTC
once | - | TRBJ1-3 | TRBV5-1 | 15 | CASSLGAVSGNTIYF | TGCGCCAGCAGCTTGGGGGCAGTCTCTGGAAACACCATATATTTT
once | TRBD1 | TRBJ1-2 | TRBV7-8 | 15 | CASSRQGAGNYGYTF | TGTGCCAGCAGCCGACAGGGGGCGGGTAACTATGGCTACACCTTC
- | - | TRBJ1-5 | TRBV4-3 | 15 | CASSQDWAGYQPQHF | TGCGCCAGCAGCCAAGATTGGGCAGGGTATCAGCCCCAGCATTTT
- | - | TRBJ1-6 | TRBV5-1 | 14 | CASSPTAGGSPLHF | TGCGCCAGCAGCCCGACTGCCGGGGGTTCACCCCTCCACTTT
- | - | TRBJ1-5 | TRBV19 | 14 | CASSTAHAGQPQHF | TGTGCCAGTAGTACAGCCCATGCAGGTCAGCCCCAGCATTTT
- | - | TRBJ2-7 | TRBV4-1 | 14 | CASSQVEGTYEQYF | TGCGCCAGCAGCCAAGTTGAGGGAACCTACGAGCAGTACTTC
- | TRBD1 | TRBJ1-1 | TRBV5-1 | 17 | CASSVGMGQGMNTEAFF | TGCGCCAGCAGCGTCGGGATGGGACAGGGAATGAACACTGAAGCTTTCTTT
- | TRBD1 | TRBJ2-7 | TRBV7-2 | 13 | CASSFDRGREQYF | TGTGCCAGCAGCTTCGACAGGGGGCGAGAGCAGTACTTC
- | - | TRBJ1-3 | TRBV5-6 | 15 | CASSLWSGPGNTIYF | TGTGCCAGCAGCTTGTGGTCAGGGCCCGGAAACACCATATATTTT
few | TRBD2 | TRBJ2-5 | TRBV11-2 | 15 | CASSLYGGDTETQYF | TGTGCCAGCAGCTTATACGGGGGGGACACAGAGACCCAGTACTTC
- | - | TRBJ1-6 | TRBV19 | 14 | CASSISGGDSPLHF | TGTGCCAGTAGTATCTCTGGTGGAGATTCACCCCTCCACTTT
- | TRBD2 | TRBJ2-7 | TRBV3-1/TRBV3-2 | 15 | CASSPVLAGSYEQYF | TGTGCCAGCAGCCCGGTACTAGCGGGGTCCTACGAGCAGTACTTC
- | - | TRBJ1-5 | TRBV12-5 | 13 | CASGSDNGQPQHF | TGTGCTAGTGGTTCGGACAATGGGCAGCCCCAGCATTTT
- | TRBD2 | TRBJ2-1 | TRBV7-3 | 14 | CASRSSGGLDEQFF | TGTGCCAGCAGATCGAGCGGGGGCTTGGATGAGCAGTTCTTC
- | - | TRBJ1-3 | TRBV30 | 15 | CAWSVRQGSGNTIYF | TGTGCCTGGAGTGTACGTCAGGGGTCTGGAAACACCATATATTTT
- | TRBD2 | TRBJ2-7 | TRBV9 | 15 | CASSVEPAGAYEQYF | TGTGCCAGCAGCGTAGAACCAGCGGGGGCGTACGAGCAGTACTTC
- | - | TRBJ2-1 | TRBV5-4 | 16 | CASSLGGDSSYNEQFF | TGTGCCAGCAGCTTGGGGGGGGATAGCTCCTACAATGAGCAGTTCTTC
- | - | TRBJ1-1 | TRBV3-1/TRBV3-2 | 17 | CASSQGQSEQGNTEAFF | TGTGCCAGCAGCCAAGGACAGTCGGAGCAAGGAAACACTGAAGCTTTCTTT
- | - | TRBJ2-7 | TRBV2 | 17 | CASSELGWGRDGCEQYF | TGTGCCAGCAGTGAACTAGGATGGGGGCGAGATGGGTGCGAGCAGTACTTC
- | TRBD1 | TRBJ1-2 | TRBV7-2 | 13 | CASSWGTDGGYTF | TGTGCCAGCAGCTGGGGGACAGATGGGGGCTACACCTTC
- | - | TRBJ1-2 | TRBV7-9 | 13 | CASSLGHRYGYTF | TGTGCCAGCAGCCTCGGACACCGCTATGGCTACACCTTC
- | - | TRBJ1-4 | TRBV4-2 | 16 | CASSQDRGAGNEKLFF | TGTGCCAGCAGCCAAGATCGTGGGGCAGGGAATGAAAAACTGTTTTTT
- | TRBD2 | TRBJ2-3 | TRBV20-1 | 15 | CSASASGGGTDTQYF | TGCAGTGCTAGTGCTAGCGGGGGGGGCACAGATACGCAGTATTTT
- | - | TRBJ1-2 | TRBV10-3 | 12 | CASYRVGYGYTF | TGTGCCAGTTACAGGGTTGGTTATGGCTACACCTTC
- | - | TRBJ2-2 | TRBV7-3 | 13 | CASSLTIEAELFF | TGTGCCAGCAGCTTAACTATCGAGGCGGAGCTGTTTTTT
- | - | TRBJ1-1 | TRBV11-2 | 11 | CASSFVSEAFF | TGTGCCAGCAGCTTTGTCTCTGAAGCTTTCTTT
- | - | TRBJ1-4 | TRBV27 | 13 | CASSLGGGEKLFF | TGTGCCAGCAGTTTAGGGGGCGGTGAAAAACTGTTTTTT
- | - | TRBJ2-6 | TRBV5-5 | 15 | CASSITGSGANVLTF | TGTGCCAGCAGCATAACGGGTTCTGGGGCCAACGTCCTGACTTTC
many | TRBD2 | TRBJ2-7 | TRBV4-2 | 16 | CASSQDETGGSYEQYF | TGTGCCAGCAGCCAAGATGAAACGGGGGGGTCCTACGAGCAGTACTTC
- | - | TRBJ1-3 | TRBV6-5 | 13 | CASSYPPTGTIYF | TGTGCCAGCAGTTACCCGCCGACTGGGACCATATATTTT
once | - | TRBJ1-5 | TRBV12-2 | 15 | CASRLRDRGDQPQHF | TGTGCAAGTCGCTTAAGGGACAGGGGGGATCAGCCCCAGCATTTT
once | TRBD2 | TRBJ2-7 | TRBV2 | 17 | CASSDEGRKRGAYEQYF | TGTGCCAGCAGTGATGAGGGGAGAAAGCGGGGGGCCTACGAGCAGTACTTC
- | - | TRBJ1-4 | TRBV7-2 | 15 | CASSLGTGPGEKLFF | TGTGCCAGCAGCTTAGGAACAGGGCCTGGGGAAAAACTGTTTTTT
few | - | TRBJ2-3 | TRBV2 | 17 | CASTPGIAAKSTDTQYF | TGTGCCAGCACCCCCGGAATAGCGGCCAAGAGCACAGATACGCAGTATTTT
few | TRBD2 | TRBJ2-7 | TRBV6-5 | 13 | CASSGHGTSVPYF | TGTGCCAGCAGCGGACACGGGACTAGCGTGCCGTACTTC
few | - | TRBJ2-2 | TRBV19 | 13 | CASMGSSTGELFF | TGTGCCAGTATGGGGAGTTCGACCGGGGAGCTGTTTTTT
- | TRBD1 | TRBJ1-5 | TRBV6-6 | 15 | CASRRDRGLNQPQHF | TGTGCCAGCAGAAGGGACAGGGGGCTCAATCAGCCCCAGCATTTT
- | TRBD2 | TRBJ2-3 | TRBV5-4 | 17 | CASSLARGGRGTDTQYF | TGTGCCAGCAGCCTGGCACGGGGGGGCAGAGGGACAGATACGCAGTATTTT
- | - | TRBJ2-2 | TRBV4-1 | 16 | CASSQATGSNTGELFF | TGCGCCAGCAGCCAAGCCACAGGATCGAACACCGGGGAGCTGTTTTTT
- | TRBD1 | TRBJ1-1 | TRBV2 | 13 | CAGRQGMNTEAFF | TGTGCCGGGCGACAGGGGATGAACACTGAAGCTTTCTTT
- | - | TRBJ2-2 | TRBV7-3 | 16 | CASSAKGPAGTGELFF | TGTGCCAGCAGCGCGAAGGGCCCCGCGGGCACCGGGGAGCTGTTTTTT
- | - | TRBJ1-4 | TRBV30 | 16 | CAWSLPGGPTNEKLFF | TGTGCCTGGAGTTTACCGGGGGGGCCAACTAATGAAAAACTGTTTTTT